The sample holds a few counts of the clone carrying this T cell receptor (beta chain). What it binds is not known. The PCR made use of 60 Vbeta and 13 Jbeta primers. Assay used: immunoSEQ multiplex PCR; TCRdb lists only in-frame clones, some missing. Of roughly 180,000 clones listed, roughly 79% are singletons. These data are taken from a study of cytomegalovirus exposure and HLA in healthy donors. Study context: Sequencing of about 179 million T cells in an earlier analysis found approximately 120 million unique TCR beta sequences.

CDR1 is MNHEY, CDR2 SMNVEV, per germline (reference sequence). This CDR3 comprises 15 residues. J gave up 7 bases and V 3 bases, and 9 bases lay outside the gene matches. General observations from the study: Indistinguishability led to the exclusion of some V segments, TRBV6-2 and TRBV6-3 included. In an earlier analysis, about 87% or about 30%: the productive usage of most TCR beta V segments. The study labeled 150 or so TCR beta chains cytomegalovirus-associated.

The V call is TRBV27, the J call TRBJ1-5; TRBD1 aligns across 7 bases. Material: PBMCs. The receptor was derived from a man in his fifties in good health and CMV-seropositive. The CDR3 spells CASSFPTGLGQPQHF. Written as DNA, the CDR3 is TGTGCCAGCAGTTTTCCGACAGGGTTGGGGCAGCCCCAGCATTTT.